This T cell receptor beta chain was sequenced in a study of blood T cell repertoires in COVID-19. Study in general: COVID-19 samples, acute and convalescent, were from the United States, Italy and Spain. PBMCs, B-cell-depleted T cells, or T cells were the source of the cDNA or gDNA that made up the material.

Germline CDR1 MNHEY, CDR2 SMNVEV (reference sequence). V dropped 2 bases and J dropped 5 bases, with 9 bases sitting between them. This CDR3 region has 13 residues. Original analysis: The assay estimated nucleated cells by amplifying reference gene primers. The assay was immunoSEQ multiplex PCR, and TCRdb's table has in-frame clones only and misses some. The V and J calls and the clone size are those of that table, but D and trimming were determined from the DNA. The table has over 40,000 clones, 90% seen once. The clonotype was recovered from an older man with acute or convalescent COVID-19. This chain uses TRBV27 with TRBJ1-1; D is unresolved. Sequenced sample: peripheral blood. The CDR3 region is CASSLTGRTEAFF. DNA of the CDR3: TGTGCCAGCAGTTTAACCGGGAGGACTGAAGCTTTCTTT.